This T cell receptor (beta chain) was sequenced for a study of blood T cell repertoires in COVID-19. Study-wide context: The origin of the acute and convalescent COVID-19 samples was the United States, Italy and Spain. T cells, B-cell-depleted T cells, or PBMCs provided the cDNA or gDNA that served as material.

Source study methods: The assay estimated nucleated cells by amplifying reference gene primers. Libraries were prepared by immunoSEQ multiplex PCR; TCRdb keeps only in-frame clonotypes and omits some of them. D and trimming come from the DNA, and the V and J calls and clone size come from that table. Here the sample spans roughly 280,000 clones, about 86% being singletons. The CDR3 contains 15 residues. CDR1 and CDR2 (germline): MNHNS, SASEGT. V was clipped by 3 bases and J by 6 bases; unmatched bases: 8. The TCR was taken from a man between 18 and 29 years old with active or convalescent COVID-19. The chain links TRBV6-1 to TRBJ1-5, with 7 positions matching TRBD1. The sequenced sample was peripheral blood. The CDR3 nucleotides are TGTGCCAGCAGTGAGTTTATGGCAGGGGGTCAGCCCCAGCATTTT. Translated: CASSEFMAGGQPQHF.